A single sample gave rise to the 24 T cell receptor beta chains below, sequenced in a study of Graves' ophthalmopathy and Graves' hyperthyroidism. The sequenced template was RNA, covering the TCR beta CDR3 region. The workflow started with a first-round RT-PCR run with HTBI primers and then moved on to a second-round multiplex PCR. TCRdb fed the multiplex PCR reads into MiXCR, producing one record per CDR3 protein. The sample yields 350,000 to 400,000 distinct CDR3 sequences, about 16% seen once. Sequencing was carried out using peripheral blood. The origin of the receptors is a woman under 30 with stable Graves' hyperthyroidism.

This clonotype has at least ten counts. This sequence joins TRBV27 and TRBJ1-1; D gene ambiguous. The CDR3 sequence is 15 residues long. Trimming stripped 3 bases from V and 2 bases from J, with 13 bases between. The V gene's germline CDR1 is MNHEY and CDR2 SMNVEV (reference sequence). In DNA, the CDR3 is TGTGCCAGCAGTTTGGGTACACAGCCCAACACTGAAGCTTTCTTT. Translated: CASSLGTQPNTEAFF.

Remarks on this clonotype: One end of the junction does not line up with germline, which may come from a read error. The J gene is TRBJ1-5, the V gene TRBV18; no firm D call. Germline values: CDR1 KGHSH, CDR2 LQKENI. The length of the CDR3 is 19 residues. CDR3 sequence reads: CASSLHGLGLSIGNQPRHF. The DNA of the CDR3 is TGTGCCAGCTCACTGCATGGTCTGGGTCTGAGTATTGGCAATCAGCCCCGGCATTTT.

This clonotype has a count of ten or more. This rearrangement joins TRBV28 to TRBJ1-6; TRBD1 aligns across 7 bases. CDR1 is MDHEN and CDR2 is SYDVKM in the germline V gene. V dropped 0 bases and J dropped 6; count of bases not matched to a gene: 2. The CDR3 is 15 residues long. In DNA, the CDR3 is TGTGCCAGCAGTTTATGGGGACAGACTAATTCACCCCTCCACTTT. Encoded protein: CASSLWGQTNSPLHF.

The CDR3: CASSPPEMGTYEQYF. The CDR3 bases are TGTGCCAGCTCACCACCGGAAATGGGGACCTACGAGCAGTACTTC. J is TRBJ2-7 and V is TRBV18; D uncertain. The CDR3 loop spans 15 amino acids. CDR1 is KGHSH and CDR2 is LQKENI in the germline V gene. V was trimmed by 0 bases and J by 2 bases, leaving 11 bases between them.

This clonotype was recorded at least ten times. The chain combines TRBV6-1 with TRBJ2-2, with TRBD1 as a possible D gene (5 bases). The germline V and J ends were trimmed by 1 base and 7 bases, with 10 bases remaining between them. Per the germline V gene, CDR1 is MNHNS and CDR2 is SASEGT. The CDR3 sequence is 14 residues long. The CDR3 region is CASSEEGSVGELFF. CDR3 DNA: TGTGCCAGCAGTGAAGAGGGGTCAGTCGGGGAGCTGTTTTTT.

Only a few counts were recorded for this clonotype. The chain carries TRBV7-9 and TRBJ1-1; possible D gene TRBD1, 5 bases. The V end was cut by 3 bases, the J end by 5 bases, with 10 bases between. Germline V CDR1 and CDR2: SEHNR, FQNEAQ (reference sequence). The CDR3 contains 13 residues. The CDR3 here is CASSFSGLTEAFF. The CDR3 region has the DNA TGTGCCAGCAGCTTCTCAGGGTTAACTGAAGCTTTCTTT.

DNA for the CDR3: TGCAGTGCTAGAGATTTGCTAGCGGGAGAGAGAGAGACCCAGTACTTC. This sequence encodes CSARDLLAGERETQYF. This chain uses TRBV20-1 with TRBJ2-5, with 10 bases aligning to TRBD2. This CDR3 has 16 residues. V lost 0 bases and J lost 4; bases outside the gene matches: 8. Germline CDR1 reads DFQATT; CDR2 reads SNEGSKA (reference sequence).

This clonotype was seen at least ten times. The chain recombines TRBV7-9 with TRBJ1-5; 10 nucleotides agree with TRBD1. The germline CDR1 and CDR2 sequences are SEHNR and FQNEAQ (reference sequence). The CDR3 has 16 amino acids. V lost 5 bases, J lost 7 bases, and 11 bases stayed unmatched. The CDR3 here is CASSLEPGQGIQPQHF. CDR3 DNA sequence: TGTGCCAGCAGCCTAGAGCCGGGACAGGGGATCCAGCCCCAGCATTTT.

In its sample, this clonotype was seen many times. V and J are TRBV19 and TRBJ2-5, with 8 nucleotides matching TRBD2. The V and J ends lost 5 bases and 4 bases, in that order; junction bases with no gene match: 9. Per the germline V gene, CDR1 is LNHDA and CDR2 is SQIVND (reference sequence). The CDR3 is 15 amino acids. CDR3 residues: CASSSTGGQGETQYF. In DNA form, the CDR3 reads TGTGCCAGTAGTTCAACGGGGGGGCAGGGAGAGACCCAGTACTTC. Variable domain in full (rest from reference TRBV19 and TRBJ2-5): DGGITQSPKYLFRKEGQNVTLSCEQNLNHDAMYWYRQDPGQGLRLIYYSQIVNDFQKGDIAEGYSVSREKKESFPLTVTSAQKNPTAFYLCASSSTGGQGETQYFGPGTRLLVL.

To note about this clonotype: One end of the junction fails to match germline, which may point to a read error. V and J are TRBV9 and TRBJ1-1; D is uncertain. The CDR3 runs to 13 residues. Germline V gene lookup returns CDR1 SGDLS and CDR2 YYNGEE. The CDR3 sequence is CASSEVSGTDAFF. The DNA of the CDR3 is TGTGCCAGCAGCGAGGTATCGGGCACTGATGCTTTCTTT.

This clonotype was observed at least ten times. The chain is built from TRBV12-5 and TRBJ1-2; 7 bases are shared with TRBD1. Germline V gene sequence: CDR1 LGHNT, CDR2 FRNRAP. Germline trimming cut 7 bases from V and 3 bases from J; bases unmatched to any gene: 5. This CDR3 has 13 residues. In nucleotides, the CDR3 is TGTGCTAGTGCCCTCGGGACAGACTATGGCTACACCTTC. As protein: CASALGTDYGYTF.

The CDR3 protein is CASSFGTGLNTEAFF. Written as DNA, the CDR3 is TGCGCCAGCAGCTTCGGGACAGGGTTGAACACTGAAGCTTTCTTT. This chain joins TRBV5-1 and TRBJ1-1; 9 nucleotides align to TRBD1. The CDR3 loop spans 15 amino acids. V was clipped by 2 bases and J by 0 bases; unmatched bases: 2. Per the germline V gene, CDR1 is SGHRS and CDR2 is YFSETQ.

This clonotype was seen many times. The chain combines TRBV5-1 with TRBJ1-1; D gene ambiguous. CDR1 SGHRS and CDR2 YFSETQ come from the germline V gene. The ends were cut back, 0 bases at V and 3 bases at J, with 15 bases in the middle. The CDR3 runs to 16 residues. The CDR3 DNA reads TGCGCCAGCAGCTTGGGTTATACTACAGCTCACACTGAAGCTTTCTTT. It encodes CASSLGYTTAHTEAFF.

This clonotype appeared many times. The rearrangement joins TRBV10-3 to TRBJ2-4; 12 bases agree with TRBD1. The CDR3 contains 19 residues. Trimming took 4 bases from V and 0 from J; bases not matched to a gene: 10. Germline-derived CDR1 and CDR2 are ENHRY and SYGVKD. CDR3 region: CAISASGTGGIGAKNIQYF. The CDR3 DNA follows: TGTGCCATCAGTGCCTCCGGGACAGGGGGCATCGGAGCCAAAAACATTCAGTACTTC.

This clonotype was picked up many times. The chain couples TRBV14 to TRBJ2-7; D unclear. V was clipped by 0 bases and J by 3 bases, with 9 bases between them. This CDR3 spans 14 amino acids. CDR1 and CDR2 (germline): SGHDN, FVKESK. DNA for the CDR3: TGTGCCAGCAGCCAAGATCAAGGCCGCTACGAGCAGTACTTC. It encodes CASSQDQGRYEQYF. Together with reference TRBV14 and TRBJ2-7, the CDR3 gives the full variable domain: EAGVTQFPSHSVIEKGQTVTLRCDPISGHDNLYWYRRVMGKEIKFLLHFVKESKQDESGMPNNRFLAERTGGTYSTLKVQPAELEDSGVYFCASSQDQGRYEQYFGPGTRLTVT.

The V and J genes are TRBV2 and TRBJ2-6; D unclear. The germline V gene encodes CDR1 SNHLY and CDR2 FYNNEI. CDR3 length equals 16 residues. The ends were cut back, 8 bases at V and 2 bases at J, with 16 bases in the middle. The DNA of the CDR3 is TGTGCCAGCCGGCCCAGTAGGACCCCTGGGGCCAACGTCCTGACTTTC. This translates into CASRPSRTPGANVLTF.

This clonotype was seen a few times. The CDR3 bases are TGTGCCAGCGGTCACAGGGACTTTATCGCTGAAGCTTTCTTT. This codes for CASGHRDFIAEAFF. The rearrangement uses TRBV12-3 or TRBV12-4 and TRBJ1-1; D may be TRBD1 (6 bases). V was pared by 8 bases and J by 6 bases, with 19 bases between. CDR3 size: 14 residues.

As to this clonotype: Possible read error: a much larger clone is one base away. V usage is TRBV7-6 and J usage is TRBJ2-7; no firm D call. CDR3 length: 13 residues. CDR1 is SGHVS and CDR2 is FNYEAQ in the germline V gene. CDR3 loop: CASSPSTPFELYF. CDR3 nucleotide sequence: TGTGCCAGCAGCCCCTCAACCCCCTTTGAGCTGTACTTC. Combining the CDR3 with reference TRBV7-6 and TRBJ2-7 gives the whole variable domain GAGVSQSPRYKVTKRGQDVALRCDPISGHVSLYWYRQALGQGPEFLTYFNYEAQQDKSGLPNDRFSAERPEGSISTLTIQRTEQRDSAMYRCASSPSTPFELYFGPGTRLTVT.

The chain joins TRBV3-1 to TRBJ2-7; D might be TRBD2 (7 bases). The germline gives CDR1 LGHDT, CDR2 YNNKEL (reference sequence). The CDR3 is 16 amino acids. V was cut by 6 bases and J by 2 bases, with 20 bases left in between. Here the CDR3 reads CASRGGASGPPYEQYF. CDR3 sequence (DNA): TGTGCCAGCAGGGGGGGGGCTAGCGGCCCCCCCTACGAGCAGTACTTC.

This clonotype occurred many times. The chain carries TRBV7-6 and TRBJ2-7; the match to TRBD2 covers 13 bases. This CDR3 contains 15 residues. J was trimmed by 5 bases and V by 5 bases; bases with no gene match: 6. Germline CDR1 SGHVS, CDR2 FNYEAQ. The CDR3 DNA sequence: TGTGCCAGCAGCGCGACTAGCGGGGGGCTCCACGAGCAGTACTTC. It yields the protein CASSATSGGLHEQYF.

This clonotype was seen ten or more times. This chain uses TRBV2 with TRBJ2-5; 13 bases fit TRBD2. J was trimmed by 6 bases and V by 4 bases; bases with no gene match: 11. The V gene's germline CDR1 is SNHLY and CDR2 FYNNEI. The CDR3 is 17 amino acids. The DNA for the CDR3 is TGTGCCAGCAGTGTGACTAGCGGGGGGTCCGGTGGAAAGACCCAGTACTTC. Protein: CASSVTSGGSGGKTQYF.

This clonotype was seen a handful of times. A much bigger clone sits one base away, suggesting this may be a read error. The gene calls are TRBV11-2 and TRBJ1-1, with TRBD1 matching 8 bases. Germline-derived CDR1 and CDR2 are SGHAT and FQNNGV. This CDR3 is built from 15 residues. The CDR3 region has the DNA TGTGCCAGCAGCACTTACAGGGGGTTGGAGACTGAAGCTTGCTTT. Translated, it gives CASSTYRGLETEACF.

In this sample, this clonotype turned up many times. The chain has TRBV12-5 and TRBJ1-5, with 7 positions matching TRBD1. V was clipped by 1 base and J by 3 bases; unmatched bases: 3. The germline gives CDR1 LGHNT, CDR2 FRNRAP. This CDR3 comprises 15 residues. The CDR3 sequence: CASGLAGTANQPQHF. The CDR3 bases are TGTGCTAGTGGTTTGGCCGGGACAGCCAATCAGCCCCAGCATTTT.

This clonotype was seen repeatedly, ten times or more. The chain is built from TRBV28 and TRBJ1-1, with 7 bases identical to TRBD1. CDR1 is MDHEN and CDR2 is SYDVKM in the germline V gene. Losses at the gene ends were 8 bases for V and 7 bases for J; bases not matched to a gene: 7. This CDR3 is 12 amino acids long. As DNA, the CDR3 is TGTGCCAGCGACAGGGCGGGGGGTGAAGCTTTCTTT. Translating it yields CASDRAGGEAFF. Variable domain in full (rest from reference TRBV28 and TRBJ1-1): DVKVTQSSRYLVKRTGEKVFLECVQDMDHENMFWYRQDPGLGLRLIYFSYDVKMKEKGDIPEGYSVSREKKERFSLILESASTNQTSMYLCASDRAGGEAFFGQGTRLTVV.